Below, 2 T cell receptor beta chains from the same sample are listed, as sequenced in a study of beta chain features in type 1 diabetes. The study reverse transcribed the entire isolated RNA, so it sequenced expressed TCRB transcripts. Here immunoSEQ multiplex PCR was the method, and the copy in TCRdb shows in-frame clones only, minus some. In the table there are around 300,000 clones, 11% of which are singletons. The sample taken for sequencing was naive CD4+ T cells from blood. The receptors shown here come from a woman under 40 in good health.

This sequence joins TRBV19 and TRBJ1-2; tentative D call: TRBD1 (6 bases). Trimming took 6 bases from V and 4 from J, leaving 15 bases between them. Germline CDR1 is LNHDA and CDR2 is SQIVND (reference sequence). The CDR3 extends over 14 amino acids. This CDR3 reads CASSTQGPSYGYTF. The CDR3 region has the DNA TGTGCCAGTAGCACTCAGGGGCCCTCCTATGGCTACACCTTC.

This clone has just a few counts. V gene TRBV28 combines with J gene TRBJ1-5; 10 bases fit TRBD1. Per germline, CDR1 MDHEN and CDR2 SYDVKM. This CDR3 is built from 16 residues. Unmatched junction bases numbered 2, after V lost 0 bases and J lost 3 bases. Here the CDR3 DNA reads TGTGCCAGCAGTTTATGGGGACAGGGGTACAATCAGCCCCAGCATTTT. It is translated as CASSLWGQGYNQPQHF.